This TCR beta chain is from a study of blood T cell repertoires in COVID-19. The wider study: Sources were T cells, B-cell-depleted T cells, or PBMCs; the material itself was cDNA or gDNA.

Looked up from germline, CDR1 is LNHDA and CDR2 is SQIVND (reference sequence). The ends were cut back, 3 bases at V and 5 bases at J, with 19 bases in the middle. The CDR3 sequence is 16 residues long. Authors' methods: Using reference gene primer amplification, nucleated cell counts were estimated. Libraries were prepared by immunoSEQ multiplex PCR; TCRdb keeps only in-frame clonotypes and omits some of them. V, J and clone size are taken as reported in that table, and D and trimming were inferred from the DNA itself. The repertoire has tens of thousands of clones, more than 75% of them found once; the top ten carry about 1.3%.

The origin of this receptor is a man in his sixties with acute or convalescent COVID-19. Sequenced sample: peripheral blood. The chain carries TRBV19 and TRBJ1-2; D is perhaps TRBD1 (6 bases). The CDR3 protein is CASSMVYGRGAYGYTF. DNA of the CDR3: TGTGCCAGTAGTATGGTGTACGGCAGGGGAGCGTATGGCTACACCTTC.